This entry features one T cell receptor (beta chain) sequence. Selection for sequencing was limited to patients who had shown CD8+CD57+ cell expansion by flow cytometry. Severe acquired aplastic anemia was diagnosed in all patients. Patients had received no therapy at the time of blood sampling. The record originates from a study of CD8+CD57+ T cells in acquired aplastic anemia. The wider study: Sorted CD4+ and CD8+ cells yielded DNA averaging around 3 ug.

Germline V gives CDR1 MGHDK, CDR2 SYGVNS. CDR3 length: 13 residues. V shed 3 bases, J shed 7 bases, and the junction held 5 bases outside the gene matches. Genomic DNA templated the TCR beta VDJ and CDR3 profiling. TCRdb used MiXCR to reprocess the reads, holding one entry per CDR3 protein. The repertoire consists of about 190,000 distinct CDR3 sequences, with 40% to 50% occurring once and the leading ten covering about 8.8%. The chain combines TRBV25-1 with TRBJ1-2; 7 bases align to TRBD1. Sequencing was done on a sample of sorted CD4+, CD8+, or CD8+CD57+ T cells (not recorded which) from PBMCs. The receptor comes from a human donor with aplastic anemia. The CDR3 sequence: CASSEGTARGYTF. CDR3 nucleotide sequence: TGTGCCAGCAGTGAGGGGACAGCCCGTGGCTACACCTTC.